This T cell receptor (beta chain) was recorded in a study of vaccination and CD4 T cells after COVID-19. Across the whole study: Post-COVID draws followed diagnosis by a median around 100 days (range 35 to 161). Overlapping spike peptides from SARS-CoV-2, HCoV-NL63, HCoV-OC43 and HCoV-229E served to stimulate the cells.

This clonotype was picked up a small number of times. Its antigen remains unknown. Treatment: roughly ten-day PBMC culture with coronavirus spike peptide pools or control peptides (ViraFEST assay). V was trimmed by 5 bases and J by 3 bases, leaving 8 bases between them. Germline V lookup: CDR1 SEHNR, CDR2 FQNEAQ (reference sequence). The CDR3 totals 14 residues. Cultured CD4+ T-cell DNA underwent Oncomine TCR Beta short-read sequencing. Extraction of genomic DNA was performed on cultured CD4+ T cells. MiXCR, run by TCRdb on the PCR reads, gives a single entry per CDR3 protein. This sample has 10,000 to 15,000 distinct CDR3 sequences, with less than 80% found just once.

The sequenced sample was CD4+ T cells from blood, cultured in vitro. The chain uses TRBV7-9 and TRBJ1-6; tentatively, D is TRBD1 (5 bases). The clonotype originates from a human donor who had recovered from COVID-19. CDR3 in DNA: TGTGCCAGCAGCGGGGGGAACTATAATTCACCCCTCCACTTT. Protein sequence: CASSGGNYNSPLHF. The full variable domain, rest sourced from reference TRBV7-9 and TRBJ1-6, is DTGVSQNPRHKITKRGQNVTFRCDPISEHNRLYWYRQTLGQGPEFLTYFQNEAQLEKSRLLSDRFSAERPKGSFSTLEIQRTEQGDSAMYLCASSGGNYNSPLHFGNGTRLTVT.